The 30 T cell receptor beta chains below come from one sample, sequenced in a study of circulating CD8 cells and anti-PD-1 response in melanoma. The QIAseq Immune Repertoire TCR panel built the libraries from around 15 ng of total RNA. TCRdb independently ran MiXCR on the reads; one entry per CDR3 protein. The sample holds a few hundred distinct CDR3 sequences, less than 6.5% seen once. Sorting of live CD3+CD8+TCRalphabeta+ cells by PD-1 and/or TIGIT gave four subsets. The material was CD8+ T cells from PBMCs, obtained at baseline or after one month of anti-PD-1 therapy (not recorded which). These receptor sequences come from a human donor with melanoma.

Relative to its sample, this clonotype is medium-sized. This sequence joins TRBV29-1 and TRBJ2-1; TRBD1 agrees at 7 bases. Germline V gene data show CDR1 as SQVTM and CDR2 as ANQGSEA. The CDR3 is 15 residues long. V shed 5 bases, J shed 2 bases, and the junction held 9 bases outside the gene matches. Written as DNA, the CDR3 is TGCAGCGTTCCCCGGACAGGAAGGACCTACAATGAGCAGTTCTTC. As protein: CSVPRTGRTYNEQFF.

Judged by abundance, this clonotype is large. The chain is built from TRBV12-3 or TRBV12-4 and TRBJ1-2; maybe TRBD1 (5 bases). CDR3 length: 15 residues. V was clipped by 3 bases and J by 2 bases, with 13 bases between them. This CDR3 reads CASSFSGTANYGYTF. In DNA form, the CDR3 reads TGTGCCAGCAGTTTTTCTGGGACCGCGAACTATGGCTACACCTTC.

This clonotype qualifies as large. The chain is built from TRBV6-2 or TRBV6-3 and TRBJ2-7, with 7 bases that match TRBD2. CDR1 and CDR2 (germline): MNHEY, SVGEGT. The V gene end was trimmed by 10 bases and the J gene end by 7 bases; junction bases not matched to a gene: 4. This CDR3 spans 10 amino acids. The CDR3 region is CAILGGEQYF. In nucleotides, the CDR3 is TGTGCCATCCTCGGGGGGGAGCAGTACTTC.

This clonotype is large (0.1 to 1%) within its sample. V gene TRBV19 combines with J gene TRBJ2-1; D tentatively fits TRBD1 or TRBD2 (5 bases each). Germline V gene lookup returns CDR1 LNHDA and CDR2 SQIVND (reference sequence). Trimming cost V 1 base and J 2 bases, with 15 bases left between them. This CDR3 contains 17 residues. The CDR3 DNA is TGTGCCAGTAGTATAGCCGCACTTCAGGGAGCCTACAATGAGCAGTTCTTC. Translation gives CASSIAALQGAYNEQFF.

In its sample, this clonotype is medium-sized. This rearrangement joins TRBV28 to TRBJ2-2; TRBD2 aligns across 14 bases. The CDR3 totals 19 residues. Germline V CDR1 and CDR2: MDHEN, SYDVKM. V trimming: 4 bases; J trimming: 2 bases; junction bases outside the gene matches: 9. Written as DNA, the CDR3 is TGTGCCAGCAGTTACCTCGGGACTAGCGGGGGCCATAACACCGGGGAGCTGTTTTTT. It translates to CASSYLGTSGGHNTGELFF.

This clonotype was recorded a few times. The chain carries TRBV11-2 and TRBJ2-7; 8 bases line up with TRBD1. Germline lookup yields CDR1 SGHAT and CDR2 FQNNGV. The CDR3 runs 13 residues. The J segment lost 2 bases and the V segment lost 5 bases, leaving 2 bases of the junction unmatched. CDR3 nucleotides: TGTGCCAGCAGCCGACAGGGGCCCTACGAGCAGTACTTC. It specifies CASSRQGPYEQYF.

The chain uses TRBV27 and TRBJ2-1, with D hard to call. Deletions cut 4 bases from V and 5 bases from J, with 6 bases between. Germline lookup yields CDR1 MNHEY and CDR2 SMNVEV (reference sequence). CDR3 length equals 12 residues. The CDR3 DNA reads as TGTGCCAGCAGTTCCACAGACAATGAGCAGTTCTTC. It specifies CASSSTDNEQFF.

The rearrangement uses TRBV6-4 and TRBJ2-2; D uncertain. The germline gives CDR1 MRHNA, CDR2 SNTAGT. V gave up 1 base and J gave up 2 bases, with 8 bases separating them. The CDR3 runs to 15 residues. CDR3 DNA sequence: TGTGCCAGCAGTGACTGGCTATCTAACACCGGGGAGCTGTTTTTT. Amino acids: CASSDWLSNTGELFF.

By proportion, this clonotype is medium-sized (0.01 to 0.1%). This chain connects TRBV19 to TRBJ1-1, with a possible D match to TRBD1 (6 bases). CDR3 size: 15 residues. The V gene's germline CDR1 is LNHDA and CDR2 SQIVND (reference sequence). V was cut by 3 bases and J by 4 bases, with 15 bases left in between. The CDR3 coding sequence is TGTGCCAGTAGTATTTTTCTTGGGGGCGGCACTGAAGCTTTCTTT. This gives the protein CASSIFLGGGTEAFF.

This clonotype counts as medium-sized (0.01 to 0.1%). The chain carries TRBV27 and TRBJ1-2, with TRBD1 identical over 8 bases. V was clipped by 4 bases and J by 3 bases; unmatched bases: 7. Germline CDR1 reads MNHEY; CDR2 reads SMNVEV (reference sequence). The CDR3 sequence is 15 residues long. CDR3 nucleotide sequence: TGTGCCAGCAGTTCGCTACAGGGGGTGGACTATGGCTACACCTTC. This codes for CASSSLQGVDYGYTF.

The chain carries TRBV20-1 and TRBJ2-7, with D perhaps TRBD1 (6 bases). The CDR3 loop spans 16 amino acids. Germline assignment: CDR1 DFQATT and CDR2 SNEGSKA (reference sequence). Trimming left V 0 bases short and J 0 bases short, with 15 bases between. The CDR3 DNA is TGCAGTGCTAGAGATACCCGACAGGCCTTCTCCTACGAGCAGTACTTC. Translation: CSARDTRQAFSYEQYF.

This clonotype is medium-sized (0.01 to 0.1%) by share. The V call is TRBV2, the J call TRBJ1-1, with D maybe TRBD1 (5 bases). The CDR3 is 13 amino acids. Trimming removed 6 bases at V and 4 bases at J, with 12 bases between. Germline assignment: CDR1 SNHLY and CDR2 FYNNEI. The chain's CDR3 is CASRAGFGTEAFF. Written as DNA, the CDR3 is TGTGCCAGCAGGGCAGGGTTCGGCACTGAAGCTTTCTTT.

This clonotype counts as large. The V gene is TRBV25-1, the J gene TRBJ2-3; no clear D gene. The V end was cut by 1 base, the J end by 7 bases, with 3 bases between. In germline, CDR1 is MGHDK, CDR2 SYGVNS. The CDR3 contains 11 residues. DNA for the CDR3: TGTGCCAGCAGTGAATCGTATACGCAGTATTTT. This codes for CASSESYTQYF.

This clonotype occurred a few times. A much more abundant neighbour one base away suggests this may be a read error. The conserved phenylalanine or tryptophan normally closing the CDR3 is absent here, so this likely arose from a read error. The limits of the CDR3 on the DNA are not certain, so only TCRdb's listed CDR3 is given. J is TRBJ2-3 and V is TRBV21-1. TRBV21-1 is a pseudogene locus. The CDR3 extends over 8 residues, inclusive of both ends. The CDR3 loop is CACRGMVA.

By sample share, this clonotype is medium-sized. The chain joins TRBV30 to TRBJ2-5; 7 bases line up with TRBD1. Germline trimming cut 5 bases from V and 5 bases from J; bases unmatched to any gene: 14. The CDR3 is 15 residues long. Germline loops: CDR1 GTSNPN, CDR2 SVGIG (reference sequence). The CDR3 sequence is CAWAQIQGPMETQYF. The DNA of the CDR3 is TGTGCCTGGGCGCAAATACAGGGGCCGATGGAGACCCAGTACTTC. The full variable domain, rest sourced from reference TRBV30 and TRBJ2-5, is SQTIHQWPATLVQPVGSPLSLECTVEGTSNPNLYWYRQAAGRGLQLLFYSVGIGQISSEVPQNLSASRPQDRQFILSSKKLLLSDSGFYLCAWAQIQGPMETQYFGPGTRLLVL.

This clonotype qualifies as medium-sized (0.01 to 0.1%). This sequence joins TRBV2 and TRBJ2-1, with D possibly being TRBD1 (5 bases). V was pared by 4 bases and J by 0 bases, with 7 bases between. Germline V CDR1 and CDR2: SNHLY, FYNNEI. There are 14 residues in the CDR3. In DNA form, the CDR3 reads TGTGCCAGCAGTGTCGACAGCTCCTACAATGAGCAGTTCTTC. Translating it yields CASSVDSSYNEQFF.

Judged by abundance, this clonotype is large. The chain carries TRBV19 and TRBJ1-1, with D perhaps matching TRBD1 (5 bases). Germline V gene sequence: CDR1 LNHDA, CDR2 SQIVND (reference sequence). V was trimmed by 9 bases and J by 2 bases, leaving 16 bases between them. CDR3 length equals 14 residues. The CDR3 coding sequence is TGTGCCAGCAGCGCGCAGGGAGGAAACACTGAAGCTTTCTTT. As protein: CASSAQGGNTEAFF.

Points on this clonotype: This may arise from a read error, as a much more abundant clone is one base away. No conserved phenylalanine or tryptophan ends this CDR3, so it is likely a read error. This sequence joins TRBV19 and TRBJ2-7; D is tentatively TRBD1 or TRBD2 (5 bases each). The CDR3 sequence is 13 residues long. Trimming removed 4 bases from V and 2 bases from J, with 9 bases in between. Germline V gene data show CDR1 as LNHDA and CDR2 as SQIVND (reference sequence). CDR3 DNA: TGTGCCAGTAGTACGGGACCTCCCTACGAGCAGTACCTC. Protein product: CASSTGPPYEQYL.

This clonotype is large in the sample. The V call is TRBV7-3, the J call TRBJ2-3; perhaps TRBD2 as D (6 bases). V was clipped by 4 bases and J by 2 bases, with 13 bases between them. CDR1 SGHTA and CDR2 FQGTGA come from the germline V gene. This CDR3 has 15 amino acids. CDR3 in DNA: TGTGCCAGCAGCTACACCGGGAGCCACACAGATACGCAGTATTTT. This codes for CASSYTGSHTDTQYF.

This clonotype qualifies as large (0.1 to 1%). The V call is TRBV7-2, the J call TRBJ1-6; no clear D. The CDR3 is 16 amino acids. Trimming pared 4 bases from V and 0 bases from J, leaving 10 bases between. In germline, CDR1 is SGHTA, CDR2 FQGNSA. The CDR3 DNA sequence: TGTGCCAGCAGCTCCCCGACTCGCTCCTATAATTCACCCCTCCACTTT. As protein: CASSSPTRSYNSPLHF.

This clonotype is termed large. The chain combines TRBV11-1 with TRBJ2-7; D gene ambiguous. This CDR3 has 13 residues. The ends were cut back, 3 bases at V and 0 bases at J, with 6 bases in the middle. The germline CDR1 and CDR2 sequences are SGHAT and FQDESV (reference sequence). The DNA for the CDR3 is TGTGCCAGCAGCTTCCAGAGCTCCTACGAGCAGTACTTC. Translated, it gives CASSFQSSYEQYF.

This clonotype is large by share. This chain links TRBV29-1 with TRBJ2-3; the D is unclear. V lost 1 base to trimming and J lost 6 bases, with 11 bases between them. CDR1 is SQVTM and CDR2 is ANQGSEA in the germline V gene. The CDR3 extends over 13 amino acids. The CDR3 DNA is TGCAGCGTTGAAGTACCCCACCCGGATACGCAGTATTTT. It is translated as CSVEVPHPDTQYF.

This clonotype qualifies as large (0.1 to 1%). The V call is TRBV25-1, the J call TRBJ1-5; D remains unclear. The CDR3 is 12 residues long. Germline CDR1 MGHDK, CDR2 SYGVNS. V shed 8 bases and J shed 7 bases, with 12 bases lying between them. CDR3: CASSDGVQPQHF. CDR3 bases: TGTGCCAGCTCTGATGGGGTCCAGCCCCAGCATTTT.

Note on this clonotype: With a much larger clone just one base away, this may be a read error. This chain joins TRBV19 and TRBJ2-1; D uncertain. The CDR3 totals 13 residues. CDR1 and CDR2 from the germline V gene are LNHDA and SQIVND (reference sequence). The CDR3 loop is CGSRSPLYNELFF. As DNA, the CDR3 is TGTGGGTCTCGGTCCCCTCTCTACAATGAGCTGTTCTTC.

Note on this clonotype: A much larger clone differs from this one at a single base, so this may be a read error. No conserved phenylalanine or tryptophan ends this CDR3, so it is likely a read error. This rearrangement joins TRBV29-1 to TRBJ2-7, with 8 bases aligning to TRBD2. The CDR3 sequence is 15 residues long. Trimming cost V 4 bases and J 4 bases; bases outside gene matches: 12. Germline CDR1 reads SQVTM; CDR2 reads ANQGSEA. CDR3 nucleotide sequence: TGCAGCGTTGTGTGGACGGGGGGGAAACTGTACGAGCAGTACTCC. Its protein is CSVVWTGGKLYEQYS.

This clonotype is judged medium-sized. The rearrangement links TRBV29-1 to TRBJ2-1; 10 bases agree with TRBD2. This CDR3 is 18 amino acids long. Germline values: CDR1 SQVTM, CDR2 ANQGSEA. V shed 5 bases, J shed 0 bases, and the junction held 13 bases outside the gene matches. DNA for the CDR3: TGCAGCGTTACCCGACTAGCGGGCATCCTGAGCTCCTACAATGAGCAGTTCTTC. Protein sequence: CSVTRLAGILSSYNEQFF.

V gene TRBV7-9 combines with J gene TRBJ2-2; D remains ambiguous. Trimming shortened V by 3 bases and J by 4 bases, and 9 bases separated the two germline ends. Germline CDR1 SEHNR, CDR2 FQNEAQ (reference sequence). The CDR3 runs to 14 residues. The chain's CDR3 is CASSFAVFTGELFF. The CDR3 DNA is TGTGCCAGCAGCTTTGCAGTTTTCACCGGGGAGCTGTTTTTT.

By sample fraction, this clonotype is medium-sized (0.01 to 0.1%). The V gene is TRBV10-2, the J gene TRBJ2-3; D is undetermined. Germline lookup yields CDR1 WSHSY and CDR2 SAAADI. V lost 3 bases and J 5 bases, leaving 3 bases between the germline ends. This CDR3 is built from 11 residues. For the CDR3, the DNA is TGCGCCAGCAGTGACGGAGATACGCAGTATTTT. It translates to CASSDGDTQYF.

By share, this clonotype ranks as large. The rearrangement uses TRBV7-2 and TRBJ1-1, with D unclear. The CDR3 runs to 14 residues. V gave up 4 bases and J gave up 1 base, with 10 bases separating them. Germline values: CDR1 SGHTA, CDR2 FQGNSA. The CDR3 loop is CASSYRLGNTEAFF. In DNA, the CDR3 is TGTGCCAGCAGCTACCGGTTGGGGAACACTGAAGCTTTCTTT.

This clonotype is large in the sample. The chain carries TRBV7-2 and TRBJ1-6, with D possibly matching TRBD1 (6 bases). This CDR3 has 15 residues. The germline CDR1 and CDR2 sequences are SGHTA and FQGNSA. Trimming left V 5 bases short and J 4 bases short, with 12 bases between. The CDR3 nucleotides read TGTGCCAGCAGCACCCTGGACAGTTATAATTCACCCCTCCACTTT. Amino acid sequence: CASSTLDSYNSPLHF.